Below are 2 T cell receptor beta chains sequenced from a single sample in a study of cytomegalovirus exposure and HLA in healthy donors. PCR amplification relied on 60 Vbeta primers (plus 13 Jbeta primers). Data came from immunoSEQ multiplex PCR; TCRdb stores just in-frame clones and leaves some out. The data hold 100,000 to 150,000 clones, with about 83% observed a single time. The sample consisted of PBMCs. The receptors shown here come from a woman between 40 and 50 years old in good health and CMV-seropositive.

The chain links TRBV15 to TRBJ2-5, with 7 bases lining up with TRBD2. The CDR3 loop spans 14 amino acids. The germline V gene encodes CDR1 LNHNV and CDR2 YYDKDF (reference sequence). The ends lost 0 bases at V and 11 bases at J; junction bases unmatched: 9. CDR3 nucleotide sequence: TGTGCCACCAGCAGAGATCCAGGGACTATTGAGCAGTACTTC. Amino acid sequence: CATSRDPGTIEQYF.

The rearrangement joins TRBV4-1 to TRBJ1-2; no clear D gene. CDR1 is MGHRA and CDR2 is YSYEKL in the germline V gene. V was trimmed by 2 bases and J by 8 bases, leaving 12 bases between them. This CDR3 has 13 amino acids. CDR3 DNA: TGCGCCAGCAGCCAACCGGCGGAACGGGGCTACACCTTC. Protein sequence: CASSQPAERGYTF.